This T cell receptor beta chain appears in the sequencing data of a study of CD8 T cells in Susac syndrome. The CDR3 length is 15 residues. CDR1 is PRHDT, CDR2 FYEKMQ, per germline (reference sequence). Study outcomes and limitations: As the study acknowledged, the number of individuals who were part of its TCR sequencing and HLA analysis was relatively small.

Random hexamers were used to reverse transcribe the RNA input (about 0.5 to 1 ug). With immunoSEQ multiplex PCR, TCR beta CDR3 was amplified across 54 Vbeta and 13 Jbeta. MiXCR, applied by TCRdb to the immunoSEQ multiplex PCR reads, yields one record per CDR3 protein. Of tens of thousands of distinct CDR3 sequences in the sample, over 85% were seen once. On this clonotype itself: Its antigen is unknown. A junction boundary mismatches the germline segment, possibly from a read error.

The sequenced target, TCR beta, came from blood CD8+ and CD4+ T cells. TEMRA cells were enriched by FACS, and CD4+ and CD8+ T cells were negatively isolated. V usage is TRBV13 and J usage is TRBJ2-1, with 9 bases aligning to TRBD2. The sequencing input was CD8+ T cells from PBMCs. The receptor's source is a human donor in good health. DNA for the CDR3: TGTGCCGGCAGCCCGACTAGCGGAGTCTACAATGAGCAGTTCTTC. As protein: CAGSPTSGVYNEQFF.